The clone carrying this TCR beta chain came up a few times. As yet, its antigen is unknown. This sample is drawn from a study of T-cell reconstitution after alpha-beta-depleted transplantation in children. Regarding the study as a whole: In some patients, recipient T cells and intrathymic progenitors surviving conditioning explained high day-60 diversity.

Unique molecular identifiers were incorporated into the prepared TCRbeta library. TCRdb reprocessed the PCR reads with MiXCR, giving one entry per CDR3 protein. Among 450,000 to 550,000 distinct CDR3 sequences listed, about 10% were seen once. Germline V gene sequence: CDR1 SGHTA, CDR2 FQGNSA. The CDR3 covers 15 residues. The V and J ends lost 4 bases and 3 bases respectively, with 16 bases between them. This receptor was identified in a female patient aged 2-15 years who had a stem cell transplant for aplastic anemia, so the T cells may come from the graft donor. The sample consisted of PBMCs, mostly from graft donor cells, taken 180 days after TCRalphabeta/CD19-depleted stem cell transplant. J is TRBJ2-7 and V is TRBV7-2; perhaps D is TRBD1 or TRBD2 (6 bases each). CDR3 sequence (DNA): TGTGCCAGCAGCTCGGGGGCAGCCGGGTACTACGAGCAGTACTTC. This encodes CASSSGAAGYYEQYF.